A single sample gave rise to the 13 T cell receptor beta chains below, sequenced in a study of shared clonotypes between healthy human individuals. Profiling relied on immunoSEQ multiplex PCR, and the TCRdb table lists in-frame clones only, not all of them. The data show around 2.5 million clones, approximately 93% seen once. Sequenced material: naive CD4+ T cells from PBMCs. Subset given: CD45RA+ positively selected. Source of these receptors: a man between 18 and 29 years old in good health. Some clones in this sample may be carry-over from other donors' samples.

The chain employs TRBV11-2 and TRBJ2-1; TRBD2 matches 14 bases. The CDR3 contains 19 residues. V was clipped by 5 bases and J by 9 bases; unmatched bases: 18. Germline loops: CDR1 SGHAT, CDR2 FQNNGV. The CDR3 DNA reads TGTGCCAGCAGCCCGCGCCCGGGACTAGCGGGAGCGTTTAGCGTTGAGCAGTTCTTC. Encoded protein: CASSPRPGLAGAFSVEQFF.

The chain is built from TRBV28 and TRBJ2-2; D not certain. The CDR3 spans 14 residues. The V end lost 4 bases, the J end lost 0 bases, and 6 bases lay between the germline ends. Germline V gene sequence: CDR1 MDHEN, CDR2 SYDVKM. CDR3 nucleotides: TGTGCCAGCAGTTCCCACCCGAACACCGGGGAGCTGTTTTTT. It codes for CASSSHPNTGELFF.

The J gene is TRBJ2-7, the V gene TRBV7-9; 7 positions match TRBD1. Germline V lookup: CDR1 SEHNR, CDR2 FQNEAQ (reference sequence). V shed 4 bases and J 4 bases; nucleotides not matched to a gene: 10. The CDR3 covers 15 residues. The DNA of the CDR3 is TGTGCCAGCAGCTCTATCCGGGACAGCATATACGAGCAGTACTTC. Encoded protein: CASSSIRDSIYEQYF.

The V call is TRBV28, the J call TRBJ2-7, with D possibly being TRBD1 or TRBD2 (5 bases each). The germline gives CDR1 MDHEN, CDR2 SYDVKM. CDR3 length: 13 residues. The germline V and J ends were trimmed by 8 bases and 2 bases, with 13 bases remaining between them. The DNA of the CDR3 is TGTGCCAGCCGACCCCCGGGACCCTACGAGCAGTACTTC. Translating it yields CASRPPGPYEQYF.

The CDR3 is CAWSGTQNTGELFF. The CDR3 DNA reads TGTGCCTGGAGTGGGACACAGAACACCGGGGAGCTGTTTTTT. The chain employs TRBV30 and TRBJ2-2; tentative D call: TRBD1 (5 bases). The length of the CDR3 is 14 residues. V dropped 1 base and J dropped 1 base, with 7 bases sitting between them. The germline CDR1 and CDR2 sequences are GTSNPN and SVGIG (reference sequence).

The chain has TRBV28 and TRBJ2-2; D is unresolved. Germline CDR1 MDHEN, CDR2 SYDVKM. The V end lost 7 bases, the J end lost 1 base, and 10 bases lay between the germline ends. The CDR3 contains 14 residues. DNA for the CDR3: TGTGCCAGCAATCGGGTCGGGAACACCGGGGAGCTGTTTTTT. Residues: CASNRVGNTGELFF.

This chain uses TRBV7-2 with TRBJ2-6, with no clear D. The V gene lost 2 bases and the J gene lost 2 bases, with 13 bases spanning the gap. CDR1 is SGHTA, CDR2 FQGNSA, per germline. The CDR3 extends over 17 amino acids. CDR3 region: CASSLREPRAGANVLTF. The DNA of the CDR3 is TGTGCCAGCAGCTTACGCGAGCCTCGTGCTGGGGCCAACGTCCTGACTTTC.

In DNA form, the CDR3 reads TGTGCCAGCAGGTTACAGGGGAACTCCTACAATGAGCAGTTCTTC. It specifies CASRLQGNSYNEQFF. V gene TRBV2 combines with J gene TRBJ2-1; TRBD1 matches 7 bases. J gave up 0 bases and V 6 bases, and 5 bases lay outside the gene matches. CDR3 length equals 15 residues. CDR1 SNHLY and CDR2 FYNNEI come from the germline V gene.

The chain couples TRBV7-2 to TRBJ2-3; D uncertain. Trimming removed 2 bases at V and 4 bases at J, with 16 bases between. This CDR3 contains 16 residues. Germline values: CDR1 SGHTA, CDR2 FQGNSA. In DNA form, the CDR3 reads TGTGCCAGCAGCTTAAGGACCAACATCCCCCCAGATACGCAGTATTTT. It specifies CASSLRTNIPPDTQYF.

V is TRBV5-1 and J is TRBJ2-7, with a tentative D call TRBD1 (6 bases). Trimming removed 4 bases at V and 2 bases at J, with 19 bases between. The germline V gene encodes CDR1 SGHRS and CDR2 YFSETQ. The CDR3 covers 16 residues. The CDR3 DNA follows: TGCGCCAGCAGCGCGGCCTATTACAGGGAACCCTACGAGCAGTACTTC. Translation: CASSAAYYREPYEQYF.

This clone was seen only a few times. The V gene is TRBV7-9, the J gene TRBJ1-1; the D gene is possibly TRBD1 (5 bases). The CDR3 extends over 15 amino acids. In germline, CDR1 is SEHNR, CDR2 FQNEAQ (reference sequence). The V end was cut by 0 bases, the J end by 11 bases, with 19 bases between. This CDR3 is CASSLAGGTSERAFF. The CDR3 coding sequence is TGTGCCAGCAGCTTAGCGGGAGGGACCTCAGAGCGGGCTTTCTTT.

Turning to this clone: The same CDR3 also results from other DNA sequences found in this sample. The chain recombines TRBV11-3 with TRBJ2-1, with no clear D. V lost 1 base, J lost 9 bases, and 7 bases lay in between. The CDR3 has 12 amino acids. CDR1 is SGHNT and CDR2 is YENEEA in the germline V gene. The CDR3 protein is CASSLGSSEQFF. CDR3 nucleotide sequence: TGTGCCAGCAGCTTAGGATCGAGTGAGCAGTTCTTC.

This clone was found a few times. The chain carries TRBV10-3 and TRBJ2-1; 13 bases map to TRBD2. Germline lookup yields CDR1 ENHRY and CDR2 SYGVKD. V dropped 4 bases and J dropped 5; count of bases not matched to a gene: 5. This CDR3 has 16 residues. The CDR3 sequence is CAISVGLAGADNEQFF. Here the CDR3 DNA reads TGTGCCATCAGTGTAGGACTAGCGGGAGCGGACAATGAGCAGTTCTTC.